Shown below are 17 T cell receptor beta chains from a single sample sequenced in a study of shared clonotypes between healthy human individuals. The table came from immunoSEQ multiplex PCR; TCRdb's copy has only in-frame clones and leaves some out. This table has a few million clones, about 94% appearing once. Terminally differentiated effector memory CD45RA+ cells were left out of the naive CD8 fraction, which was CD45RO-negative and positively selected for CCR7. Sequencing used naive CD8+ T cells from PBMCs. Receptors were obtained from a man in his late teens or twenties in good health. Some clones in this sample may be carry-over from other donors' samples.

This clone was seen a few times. Here the CDR3 DNA reads TGTGCCAGCAGTTTACGAGGCTCTTTGAACACTGAAGCTTTCTTT. It yields the protein CASSLRGSLNTEAFF. The chain is built from TRBV27 and TRBJ1-1; no definite D call. Germline values: CDR1 MNHEY, CDR2 SMNVEV (reference sequence). Trimming stripped 2 bases from V and 0 bases from J, with 10 bases between. The CDR3 has 15 amino acids.

This CDR3 is CASSDGQLTYEQYF. The CDR3 coding sequence is TGTGCCAGCAGCGACGGACAGCTAACCTACGAGCAGTACTTC. The J gene is TRBJ2-7, the V gene TRBV7-8, with a tentative D call TRBD1 (6 bases). Trimming cost V 5 bases and J 2 bases, with 13 bases left between them. CDR3 length: 14 amino acids. Germline V gene lookup returns CDR1 SGHVS and CDR2 FQNEAQ.

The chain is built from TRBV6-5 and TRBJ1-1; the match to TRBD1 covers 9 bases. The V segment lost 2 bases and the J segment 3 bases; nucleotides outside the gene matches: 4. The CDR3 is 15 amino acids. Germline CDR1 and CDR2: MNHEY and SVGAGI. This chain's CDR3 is CASSYTDRGDTEAFF. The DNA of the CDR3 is TGTGCCAGCAGTTACACCGACAGGGGGGACACTGAAGCTTTCTTT.

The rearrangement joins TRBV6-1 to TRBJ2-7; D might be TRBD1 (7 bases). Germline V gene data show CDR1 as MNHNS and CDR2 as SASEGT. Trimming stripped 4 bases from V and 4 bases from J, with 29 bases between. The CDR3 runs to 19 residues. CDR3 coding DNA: TGTGCCAGCAGTGGGGGGGACCGGGACAGAAGAACACTATTTTACGAGCAGTACTTC. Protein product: CASSGGDRDRRTLFYEQYF.

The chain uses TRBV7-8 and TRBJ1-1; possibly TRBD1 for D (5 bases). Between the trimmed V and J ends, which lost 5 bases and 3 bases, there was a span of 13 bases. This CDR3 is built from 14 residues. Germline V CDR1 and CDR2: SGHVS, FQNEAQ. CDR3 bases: TGTGCCAGCAGCCCACTGGTGGGGCACACTGAAGCTTTCTTT. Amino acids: CASSPLVGHTEAFF.

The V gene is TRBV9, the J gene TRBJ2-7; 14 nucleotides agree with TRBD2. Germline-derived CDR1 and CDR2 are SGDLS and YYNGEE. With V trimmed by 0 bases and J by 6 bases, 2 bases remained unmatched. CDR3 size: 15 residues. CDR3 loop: CASSVGGLAGVEQYF. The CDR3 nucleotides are TGTGCCAGCAGCGTAGGGGGACTAGCGGGAGTCGAGCAGTACTTC.

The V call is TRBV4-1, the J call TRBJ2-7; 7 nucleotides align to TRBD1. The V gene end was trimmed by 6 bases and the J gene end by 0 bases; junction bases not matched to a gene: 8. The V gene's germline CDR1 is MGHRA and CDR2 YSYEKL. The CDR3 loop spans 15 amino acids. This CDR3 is CASRQLQGNSYEQYF. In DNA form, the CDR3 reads TGCGCCAGCAGACAATTACAGGGGAACTCCTACGAGCAGTACTTC.

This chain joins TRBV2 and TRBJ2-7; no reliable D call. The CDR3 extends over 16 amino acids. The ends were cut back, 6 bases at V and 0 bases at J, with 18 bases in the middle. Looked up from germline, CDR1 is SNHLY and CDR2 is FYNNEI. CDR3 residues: CASRLSGVASSYEQYF. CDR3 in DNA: TGTGCCAGCAGATTGAGTGGGGTGGCGAGCTCCTACGAGCAGTACTTC. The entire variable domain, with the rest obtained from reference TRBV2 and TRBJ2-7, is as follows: EPEVTQTPSHQVTQMGQEVILRCVPISNHLYFYWYRQILGQKVEFLVSFYNNEISEKSEIFDDQFSVERPDGSNFTLKIRSTKLEDSAMYFCASRLSGVASSYEQYFGPGTRLTVT.

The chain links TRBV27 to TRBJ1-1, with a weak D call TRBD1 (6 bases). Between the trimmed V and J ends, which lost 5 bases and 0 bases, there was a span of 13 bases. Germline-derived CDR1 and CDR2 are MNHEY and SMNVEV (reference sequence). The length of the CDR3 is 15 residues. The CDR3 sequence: CASSPRGQLNTEAFF. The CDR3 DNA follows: TGTGCCAGCAGTCCGCGTGGACAGCTGAACACTGAAGCTTTCTTT.

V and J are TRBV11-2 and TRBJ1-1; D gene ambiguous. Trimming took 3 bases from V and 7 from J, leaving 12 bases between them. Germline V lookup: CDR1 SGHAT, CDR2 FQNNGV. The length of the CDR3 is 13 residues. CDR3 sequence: CASSLSVILEAFF. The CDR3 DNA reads TGTGCCAGCAGCTTGTCGGTAATTCTTGAAGCTTTCTTT.

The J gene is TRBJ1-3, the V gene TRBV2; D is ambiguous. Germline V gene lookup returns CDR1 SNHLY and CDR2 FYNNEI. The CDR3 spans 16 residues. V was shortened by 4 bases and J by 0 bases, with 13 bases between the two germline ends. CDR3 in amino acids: CASSAVPGYSGNTIYF. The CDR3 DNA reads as TGTGCCAGCAGTGCCGTCCCAGGCTACTCTGGAAACACCATATATTTT.

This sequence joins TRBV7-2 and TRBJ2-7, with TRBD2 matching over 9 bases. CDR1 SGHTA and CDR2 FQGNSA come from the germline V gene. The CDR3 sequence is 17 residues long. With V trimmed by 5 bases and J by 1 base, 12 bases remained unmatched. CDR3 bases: TGTGCCAGCAGCCGGACAGCGGGAGGTCGGGGGTCCTACGAGCAGTACTTC. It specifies CASSRTAGGRGSYEQYF. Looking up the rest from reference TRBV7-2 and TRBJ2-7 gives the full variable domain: GAGVSQSPSNKVTEKGKDVELRCDPISGHTALYWYRQSLGQGLEFLIYFQGNSAPDKSGLPSDRFSAERTGGSVSTLTIQRTQQEDSAVYLCASSRTAGGRGSYEQYFGPGTRLTVT.

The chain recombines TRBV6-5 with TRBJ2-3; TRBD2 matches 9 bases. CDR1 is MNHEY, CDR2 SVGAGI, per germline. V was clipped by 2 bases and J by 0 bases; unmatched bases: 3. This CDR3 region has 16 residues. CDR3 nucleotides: TGTGCCAGCAGTTACCCGACTAGCGGTAGCACAGATACGCAGTATTTT. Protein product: CASSYPTSGSTDTQYF.

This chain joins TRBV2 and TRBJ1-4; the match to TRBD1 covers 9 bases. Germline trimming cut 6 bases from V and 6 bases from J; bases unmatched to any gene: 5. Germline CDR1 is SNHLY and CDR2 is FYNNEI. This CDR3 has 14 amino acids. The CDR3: CASRDTGGYEKLFF. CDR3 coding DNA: TGTGCCAGCAGGGATACAGGGGGCTATGAAAAACTGTTTTTT.

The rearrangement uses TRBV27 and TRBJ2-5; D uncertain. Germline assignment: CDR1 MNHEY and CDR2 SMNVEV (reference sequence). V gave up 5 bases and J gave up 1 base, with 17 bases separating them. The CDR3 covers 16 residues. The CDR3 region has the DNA TGTGCCAGCAGTCTAACGTCCTCCTTACCCCAAGAGACCCAGTACTTC. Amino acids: CASSLTSSLPQETQYF.

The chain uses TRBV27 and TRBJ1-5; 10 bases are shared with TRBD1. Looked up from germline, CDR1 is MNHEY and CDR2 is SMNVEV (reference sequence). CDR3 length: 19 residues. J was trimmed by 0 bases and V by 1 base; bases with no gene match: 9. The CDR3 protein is CASSLWWDRGINSNQPQHF. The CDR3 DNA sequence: TGTGCCAGCAGTTTATGGTGGGACAGGGGCATTAATAGCAATCAGCCCCAGCATTTT.

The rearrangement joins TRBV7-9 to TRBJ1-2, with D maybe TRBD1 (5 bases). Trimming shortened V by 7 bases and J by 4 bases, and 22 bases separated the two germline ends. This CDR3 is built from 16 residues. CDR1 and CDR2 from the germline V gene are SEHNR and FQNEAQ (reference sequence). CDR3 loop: CASTPGAEGFSYGYTF. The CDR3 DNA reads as TGTGCCAGCACCCCCGGGGCAGAGGGATTTTCCTATGGCTACACCTTC.